The clone carrying this T cell receptor beta chain was seen only a few times. Its antigen is undetermined. This entry comes from a study of CD8+ T cells in alopecia areata. Once RNA had been extracted, it was reverse transcribed into cDNA to act as the sequencing template. Sequenced by immunoSEQ multiplex PCR; TCRdb stores in-frame clones only, minus some. The sample contains about 180,000 clones, 59% of which appear only once. Points from the study as a whole: Clonality exceeded that of normal scalp in lesional scalp, most notably in alopecia totalis/universalis. Scalp sequencing also captures normal skin's resident alphabeta T cells.

PBMCs, the starting material, were the source of sorted CD4+ and CD8+ T cells. The trim removed 5 bases at V and 0 bases at J, leaving 18 bases unmatched. Germline V gene sequence: CDR1 MNHEY, CDR2 SMNVEV (reference sequence). This CDR3 has 21 residues. This clonotype was sampled from a human donor with alopecia areata. The specimen was CD4+ T cells sorted from blood, collected at week 0. The chain links TRBV27 to TRBJ2-6; TRBD1 agrees at 8 bases. Here the CDR3 reads CASSPPRGRGQTFSGANVLTF. The CDR3 DNA reads TGTGCCAGCAGTCCCCCACGGGGCAGGGGGCAAACCTTCTCTGGGGCCAACGTCCTGACTTTC.